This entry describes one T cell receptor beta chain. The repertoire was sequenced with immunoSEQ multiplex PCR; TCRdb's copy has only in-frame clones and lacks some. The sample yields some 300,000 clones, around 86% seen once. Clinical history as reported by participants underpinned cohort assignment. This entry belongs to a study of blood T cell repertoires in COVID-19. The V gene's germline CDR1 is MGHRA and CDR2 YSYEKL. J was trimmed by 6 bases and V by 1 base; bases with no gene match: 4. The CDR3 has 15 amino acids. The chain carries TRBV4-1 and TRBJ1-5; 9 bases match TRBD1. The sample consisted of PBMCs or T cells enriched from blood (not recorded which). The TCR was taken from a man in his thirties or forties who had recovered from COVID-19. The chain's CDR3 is CASSQVTGGVQPQHF. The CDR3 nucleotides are TGCGCCAGCAGCCAAGTAACAGGGGGCGTTCAGCCCCAGCATTTT.